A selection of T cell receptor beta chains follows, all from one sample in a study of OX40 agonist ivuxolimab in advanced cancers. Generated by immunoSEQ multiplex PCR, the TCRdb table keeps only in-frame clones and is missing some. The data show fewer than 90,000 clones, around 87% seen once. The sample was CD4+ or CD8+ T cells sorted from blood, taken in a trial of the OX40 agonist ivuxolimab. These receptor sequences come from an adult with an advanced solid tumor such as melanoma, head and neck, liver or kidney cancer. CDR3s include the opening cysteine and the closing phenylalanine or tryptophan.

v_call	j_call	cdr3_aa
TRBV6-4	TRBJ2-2	CASSSGGGASGELFF
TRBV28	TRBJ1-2	CASSPISRGNYGYTF
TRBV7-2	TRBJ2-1	CASSLDSGADEQFF
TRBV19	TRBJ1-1	CATKGFGAMNTEAFF
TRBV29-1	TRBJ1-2	CSVGNDINYGYTF
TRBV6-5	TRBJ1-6	CASRAKGGPNSPLHF
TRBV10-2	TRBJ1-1	CASSDRQTTEAFF
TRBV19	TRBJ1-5	CASSIQGADYSNQPQHF
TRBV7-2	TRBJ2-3	CASSLGGGGALDTQYF
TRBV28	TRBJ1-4	CASQPGQVTGEKLFF
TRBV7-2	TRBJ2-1	CASRTSGGSNEQFF
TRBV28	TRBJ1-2	CASSPLTGKNYGYTF
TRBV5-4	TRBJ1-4	CASSLTGGPNEKLFF
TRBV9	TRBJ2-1	CASSVVGFTDNEQFF
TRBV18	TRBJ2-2	CASSPSGTLTGELFF
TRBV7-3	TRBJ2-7	CASSSDRVGEQYF
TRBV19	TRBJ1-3	CASSGGTDGNTIYF
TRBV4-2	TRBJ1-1	CASSQGRGGSTEAFF
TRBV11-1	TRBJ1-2	CASSTPGRNYGYTF
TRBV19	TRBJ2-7	CASSVEGAYEQYF
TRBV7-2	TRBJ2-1	CASSLVQDEQFF
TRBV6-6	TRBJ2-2	CASIQGDGTGELFF
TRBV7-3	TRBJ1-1	CASRGPGPTEAFF
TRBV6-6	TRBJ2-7	CASSYSSQSYEQYF
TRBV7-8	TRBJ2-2	CASSASSGGAVGELFF
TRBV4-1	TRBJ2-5	CASSQSSQGGLETQYF
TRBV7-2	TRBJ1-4	CASSPSGTSEKLFF
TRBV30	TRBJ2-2	CAWNGDRTGTTGELFF
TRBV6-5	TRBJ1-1	CASSYGTEAFF